A selection of T cell receptor beta chains follows, all from one sample in a study of vaccination and CD4 T cells after COVID-19. TCRdb passed the PCR reads through MiXCR, listing each CDR3 protein once. The table lists 10,000 to 15,000 distinct CDR3 sequences, roughly 74% of them singletons. Their target antigens are unknown. Sample: CD4+ T cells from blood, cultured in vitro, taken after SARS-CoV-2 vaccination. All receptors come from a human donor who received a COVID-19 vaccine. CDR3s include the opening cysteine and the closing phenylalanine or tryptophan. The order of the fields is CDR3 protein, CDR3 DNA, V gene, D gene, J gene, clone size. D genes are given only for firm matches. Some rows mark clone size as missing; the rest say once, few, many or name a class of expanded clone.

cdr3_aa: CATSDPGTSTSGEQFF
cdr3_nt: TGTGCCACCAGTGACCCCGGGACTAGCACGTCCGGTGAGCAGTTCTTC
v_call: TRBV24-1
d_call: TRBD2
j_call: TRBJ2-1
clone_size: medium-sized

cdr3_aa: CASSYSGGRHTEAFF
cdr3_nt: TGTGCCAGCAGTTACTCGGGGGGGCGCCACACTGAAGCTTTCTTT
v_call: TRBV6-5
d_call: .
j_call: TRBJ1-1
clone_size: once

cdr3_aa: CASSYSVLQGWGYTF
cdr3_nt: TGTGCCAGCAGTTACTCTGTCCTACAGGGGTGGGGCTACACCTTC
v_call: TRBV6-5
d_call: TRBD1
j_call: TRBJ1-2
clone_size: .

cdr3_aa: CSAERLAGDANTGELFF
cdr3_nt: TGCAGTGCGGAGAGACTAGCGGGGGACGCGAACACCGGGGAGCTGTTTTTT
v_call: TRBV20-1
d_call: TRBD2
j_call: TRBJ2-2
clone_size: .

cdr3_aa: CSARDWAEDTQYF
cdr3_nt: TGCAGTGCTAGAGATTGGGCCGAAGATACGCAGTATTTT
v_call: TRBV20-1
d_call: .
j_call: TRBJ2-3
clone_size: .

cdr3_aa: CASTNGETQYF
cdr3_nt: TGTGCCAGTACCAACGGGGAGACCCAGTACTTC
v_call: TRBV6-1
d_call: .
j_call: TRBJ2-5
clone_size: .

cdr3_aa: CATSDPGRNTGELFF
cdr3_nt: TGTGCCACCAGTGACCCGGGACGGAACACCGGGGAGCTGTTTTTT
v_call: TRBV24-1
d_call: .
j_call: TRBJ2-2
clone_size: .

cdr3_aa: CSVERAGGGKLFF
cdr3_nt: TGCAGCGTTGAACGGGCCGGAGGTGGGAAACTGTTTTTT
v_call: TRBV29-1
d_call: .
j_call: TRBJ1-4
clone_size: .

cdr3_aa: CASGLAQGVRDSPLHF
cdr3_nt: TGTGCTAGTGGTTTGGCCCAGGGGGTTCGGGATTCACCCCTCCACTTT
v_call: TRBV12-5
d_call: TRBD1
j_call: TRBJ1-6
clone_size: .

cdr3_aa: CASSRDGNQPQHF
cdr3_nt: TGTGCCAGCAGCAGGGACGGCAATCAGCCCCAGCATTTT
v_call: TRBV2
d_call: .
j_call: TRBJ1-5
clone_size: .

cdr3_aa: CSAINRQRFYGYTF
cdr3_nt: TGCAGTGCTATAAATAGACAGAGGTTCTATGGCTACACCTTC
v_call: TRBV20-1
d_call: .
j_call: TRBJ1-2
clone_size: .

cdr3_aa: CASSRTGARSSYNSPLHF
cdr3_nt: TGTGCCAGCAGTAGAACAGGGGCCCGAAGCTCCTATAATTCACCCCTCCACTTT
v_call: TRBV12-3/TRBV12-4
d_call: TRBD1
j_call: TRBJ1-6
clone_size: large

cdr3_aa: CASSLQGSTEAFF
cdr3_nt: TGTGCCAGTAGCCTACAGGGCTCCACTGAAGCTTTCTTT
v_call: TRBV19
d_call: .
j_call: TRBJ1-1
clone_size: .

cdr3_aa: CSANAGGLGNQPQHF
cdr3_nt: TGCAGTGCCAACGCAGGGGGACTCGGCAATCAGCCCCAGCATTTT
v_call: TRBV20-1
d_call: TRBD1
j_call: TRBJ1-5
clone_size: few

cdr3_aa: CASSEDRGEQYF
cdr3_nt: TGTGCCAGCAGTGAGGACAGGGGCGAGCAGTACTTC
v_call: TRBV2
d_call: TRBD1
j_call: TRBJ2-7
clone_size: .

cdr3_aa: CASSSPRRGFLEQYF
cdr3_nt: TGTGCCAGCAGTTCACCCCGACGGGGGTTCCTCGAGCAGTACTTC
v_call: TRBV6-5
d_call: .
j_call: TRBJ2-7
clone_size: .

cdr3_aa: CASSFVIGQGNEQYF
cdr3_nt: TGTGCCAGCAGCTTCGTGATCGGGCAGGGCAACGAGCAGTACTTC
v_call: TRBV11-2
d_call: .
j_call: TRBJ2-7
clone_size: .

cdr3_aa: CASTGQGYGELFF
cdr3_nt: TGTGCCAGCACCGGACAGGGCTACGGGGAGCTGTTTTTT
v_call: TRBV6-1
d_call: TRBD1
j_call: TRBJ2-2
clone_size: .

cdr3_aa: CASSPVAGTFFGPQYF
cdr3_nt: TGTGCCAGCAGTCCGGTTGCTGGTACGTTTTTTGGGCCCCAGTACTTC
v_call: TRBV12-3/TRBV12-4
d_call: .
j_call: TRBJ2-5
clone_size: .

cdr3_aa: CAISNLLDNEQFF
cdr3_nt: TGTGCCATCAGTAACTTATTGGACAATGAGCAGTTCTTC
v_call: TRBV10-3
d_call: .
j_call: TRBJ2-1
clone_size: .

cdr3_aa: CASSEGGPLQEQFF
cdr3_nt: TGTGCCAGCAGTGAAGGTGGACCGCTCCAAGAGCAGTTCTTC
v_call: TRBV6-1
d_call: .
j_call: TRBJ2-1
clone_size: .

cdr3_aa: CATSDGGTRRDIQYF
cdr3_nt: TGTGCCACCAGTGACGGGGGTACCCGGAGGGACATTCAGTACTTC
v_call: TRBV24-1
d_call: .
j_call: TRBJ2-4
clone_size: .

cdr3_aa: CASSQTSGGPYEQYF
cdr3_nt: TGTGCCAGTAGTCAAACTAGCGGGGGTCCCTACGAGCAGTACTTC
v_call: TRBV7-2
d_call: TRBD2
j_call: TRBJ2-7
clone_size: .

cdr3_aa: CASSGASGGHPSTDTQYF
cdr3_nt: TGTGCCAGTAGTGGGGCTAGCGGGGGGCATCCTAGCACAGATACGCAGTATTTT
v_call: TRBV19
d_call: TRBD2
j_call: TRBJ2-3
clone_size: few

cdr3_aa: CSAPPGGGNIQYF
cdr3_nt: TGCAGTGCCCCCCCCGGCGGGGGAAACATTCAGTACTTC
v_call: TRBV20-1
d_call: TRBD2
j_call: TRBJ2-4
clone_size: few

cdr3_aa: CASSIQRGGETGELFF
cdr3_nt: TGTGCCAGCAGCATCCAGCGGGGGGGCGAAACCGGGGAGCTGTTTTTT
v_call: TRBV5-4
d_call: TRBD2
j_call: TRBJ2-2
clone_size: medium-sized

cdr3_aa: CASSLVSGGFSYEQYF
cdr3_nt: TGTGCCAGCAGCTTAGTTAGCGGGGGGTTCTCCTACGAGCAGTACTTC
v_call: TRBV7-6
d_call: TRBD2
j_call: TRBJ2-7
clone_size: .

cdr3_aa: CSVGATNEKLFF
cdr3_nt: TGCAGCGTCGGGGCAACTAATGAAAAACTGTTTTTT
v_call: TRBV29-1
d_call: .
j_call: TRBJ1-4
clone_size: .

cdr3_aa: CASSPVGRVEPETQYF
cdr3_nt: TGCGCCAGCAGCCCGGTGGGCAGGGTAGAGCCAGAGACCCAGTACTTC
v_call: TRBV5-1
d_call: .
j_call: TRBJ2-5
clone_size: .

cdr3_aa: CATSDGRPHQPQHF
cdr3_nt: TGTGCCACCAGTGATGGTCGACCCCATCAGCCCCAGCATTTT
v_call: TRBV24-1
d_call: .
j_call: TRBJ1-5
clone_size: .

cdr3_aa: CASSEMNRDYEQYF
cdr3_nt: TGCGCCAGCAGTGAGATGAACCGGGACTACGAGCAGTACTTC
v_call: TRBV10-2
d_call: .
j_call: TRBJ2-7
clone_size: .

cdr3_aa: CSARAGKVTQYF
cdr3_nt: TGCAGTGCTAGGGCAGGGAAAGTGACCCAGTACTTC
v_call: TRBV20-1
d_call: .
j_call: TRBJ2-5
clone_size: .

cdr3_aa: CSGLAGEGDTQYF
cdr3_nt: TGCAGTGGACTAGCGGGGGAGGGAGATACGCAGTATTTT
v_call: TRBV20-1
d_call: TRBD2
j_call: TRBJ2-3
clone_size: .